The count of the clone carrying this T cell receptor beta chain is one. The CDR3 has 14 residues. CDR1 is SGHRS, CDR2 YFSETQ, per germline. Trimming pared 4 bases from V and 1 base from J, leaving 8 bases between. Sequencing was performed with immunoSEQ multiplex PCR; in TCRdb, only in-frame clones are kept and a portion is missing. Of some 64,000 clones in the sample, 90% were seen once. The sample is drawn from a study of control samples from healthy donors and cancer patients. Sequenced sample: PBMCs. This clonotype originated in a woman aged 50 to 60 with colorectal cancer. This chain links TRBV5-1 with TRBJ2-2; no clear D. The CDR3 here is CASSNGLNTGELFF. In DNA, the CDR3 is TGCGCCAGCAGCAACGGATTGAACACCGGGGAGCTGTTTTTT.